This TCR beta chain was obtained from a study of blood T cell repertoires in COVID-19. Study context: From T cells, B-cell-depleted T cells, or PBMCs came the material, which was cDNA or gDNA.

The CDR3 extends over 13 amino acids. Per the germline V gene, CDR1 is MNHEY and CDR2 is SVGAGI. Trimming shortened V by 5 bases and J by 4 bases, and 12 bases separated the two germline ends. Assay used: immunoSEQ multiplex PCR; TCRdb lists only in-frame clones, some missing. The sample lists roughly 87,000 clones, roughly 89% occurring once. The V call is TRBV6-5, the J call TRBJ2-7; D is possibly TRBD2 (5 bases). Material: peripheral blood. This receptor was obtained from a woman of 80 years or more with active COVID-19. CDR3 loop: CASSRSRVYEQYF. The CDR3 DNA follows: TGTGCCAGCAGTAGATCGAGGGTTTACGAGCAGTACTTC.